This TCR beta chain was sequenced in a study of beta chain features in type 1 diabetes. Purities in excess of 95% were seen in all sorted populations. The CDR3 has 13 residues. As for this clone: Its specificity is unknown.

All of the isolated RNA was reverse transcribed, so expressed TCRB transcripts were sequenced. The method was immunoSEQ multiplex PCR; TCRdb's version includes in-frame clones alone and lacks a portion of them. This sample has around 430,000 clones; over 25% occur once, and the top ten carry roughly 0.06%. Study findings and constraints: Shorter TCRB CDR3s, moderately but significantly so, marked every one of the four CD4+ subsets in Type 1 diabetes patients.

This chain uses TRBV21-1 with TRBJ2-1; the D call of TRBD2 is as the table states it, not checked on the DNA. TRBV21-1 counts as a pseudogene. The sequenced sample consisted of naive CD4+ T cells from blood. The TCR originated in a man aged 18 to 30 in good health. The chain's CDR3 is CASSKPAYNEQFF. CDR3 DNA: TGTGCCAGCAGCAAACCGGCCTACAATGAGCAGTTCTTC.